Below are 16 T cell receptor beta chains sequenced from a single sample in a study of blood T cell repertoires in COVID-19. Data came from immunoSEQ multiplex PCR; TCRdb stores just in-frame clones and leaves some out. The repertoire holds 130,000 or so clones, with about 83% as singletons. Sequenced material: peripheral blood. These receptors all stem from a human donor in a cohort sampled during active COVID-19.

CDR3 DNA: TGTGCCAGCAGCCAAGGACTAGCGGGGGGGCGAGAGACCCAGTACTTC. Its protein is CASSQGLAGGRETQYF. The J gene is TRBJ2-5, the V gene TRBV3-1 (or the pseudogene TRBV3-2); 14 bases agree with TRBD2. V lost 1 base and J lost 4; bases outside the gene matches: 2. Germline assignment: CDR1 LGHDT and CDR2 YNNKEL (reference sequence). This CDR3 is 16 amino acids long.

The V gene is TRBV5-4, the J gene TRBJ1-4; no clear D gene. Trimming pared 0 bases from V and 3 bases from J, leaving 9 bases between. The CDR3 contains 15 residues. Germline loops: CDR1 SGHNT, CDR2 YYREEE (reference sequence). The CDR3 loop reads CASSLADSPNEKLFF. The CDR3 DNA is TGTGCCAGCAGCTTGGCGGACTCACCTAATGAAAAACTGTTTTTT.

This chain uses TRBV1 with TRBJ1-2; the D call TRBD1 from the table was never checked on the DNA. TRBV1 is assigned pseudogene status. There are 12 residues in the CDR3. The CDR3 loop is CTSLGWAQGYTF. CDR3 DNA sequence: TGCACCAGCTTAGGTTGGGCCCAGGGCTACACCTTC.

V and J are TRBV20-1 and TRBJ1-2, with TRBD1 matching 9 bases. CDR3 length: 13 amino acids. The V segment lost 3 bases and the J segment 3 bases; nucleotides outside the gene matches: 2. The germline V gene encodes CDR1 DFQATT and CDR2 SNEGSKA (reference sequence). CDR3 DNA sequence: TGCAGTGCTAGTACAGGGGGCTACTATGGCTACACCTTC. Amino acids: CSASTGGYYGYTF.

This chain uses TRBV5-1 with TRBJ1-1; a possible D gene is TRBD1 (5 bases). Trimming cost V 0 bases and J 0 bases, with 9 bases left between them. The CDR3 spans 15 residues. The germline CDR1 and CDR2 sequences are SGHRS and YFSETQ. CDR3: CASSLGTPMNTEAFF. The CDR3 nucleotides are TGCGCCAGCAGCTTGGGGACACCTATGAACACTGAAGCTTTCTTT.

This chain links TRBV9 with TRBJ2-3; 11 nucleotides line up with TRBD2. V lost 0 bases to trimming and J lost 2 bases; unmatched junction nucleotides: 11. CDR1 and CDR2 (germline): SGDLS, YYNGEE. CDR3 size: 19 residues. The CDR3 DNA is TGTGCCAGCAGCGTAGCTCCGCTAGCGGGGGGACCCCCCACAGATACGCAGTATTTT. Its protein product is CASSVAPLAGGPPTDTQYF.

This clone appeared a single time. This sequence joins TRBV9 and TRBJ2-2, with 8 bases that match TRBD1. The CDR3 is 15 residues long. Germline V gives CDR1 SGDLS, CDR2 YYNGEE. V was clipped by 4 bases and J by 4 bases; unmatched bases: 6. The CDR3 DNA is TGTGCCAGCAGCCCACGACAGGGGAGCACCGGGGAGCTGTTTTTT. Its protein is CASSPRQGSTGELFF.

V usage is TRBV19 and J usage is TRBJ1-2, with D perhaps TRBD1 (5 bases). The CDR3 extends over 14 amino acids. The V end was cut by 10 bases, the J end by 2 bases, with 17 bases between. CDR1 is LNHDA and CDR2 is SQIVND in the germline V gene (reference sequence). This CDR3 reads CATRRGTGNYGYTF. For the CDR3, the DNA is TGTGCCACCCGGCGAGGAACAGGCAACTATGGCTACACCTTC.

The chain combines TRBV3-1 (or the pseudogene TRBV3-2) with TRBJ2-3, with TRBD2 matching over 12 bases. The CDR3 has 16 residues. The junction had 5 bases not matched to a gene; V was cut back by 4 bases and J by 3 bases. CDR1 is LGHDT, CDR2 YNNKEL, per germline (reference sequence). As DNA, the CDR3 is TGTGCCAGCAGCCCCCTAGCGGGGGGGGTAACAGATACGCAGTATTTT. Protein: CASSPLAGGVTDTQYF.

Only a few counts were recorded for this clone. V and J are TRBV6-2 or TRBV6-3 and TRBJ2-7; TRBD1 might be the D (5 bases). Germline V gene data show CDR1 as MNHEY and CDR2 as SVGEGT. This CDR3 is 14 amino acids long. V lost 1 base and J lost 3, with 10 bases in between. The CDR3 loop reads CASSYLGEFYEQYF. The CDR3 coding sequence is TGTGCCAGCAGTTACTTAGGGGAATTCTACGAGCAGTACTTC.

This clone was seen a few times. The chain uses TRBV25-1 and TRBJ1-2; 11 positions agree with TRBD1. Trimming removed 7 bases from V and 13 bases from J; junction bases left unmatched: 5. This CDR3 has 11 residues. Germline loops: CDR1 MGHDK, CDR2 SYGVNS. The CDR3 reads CASTGTGGLTF. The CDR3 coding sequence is TGTGCCAGCACCGGGACAGGGGGTCTCACCTTC.

The chain's CDR3 is CASSPLGGNTDTQYF. Here the CDR3 DNA reads TGTGCCAGCAGCCCTCTGGGGGGGAACACAGATACGCAGTATTTT. The rearrangement joins TRBV13 to TRBJ2-3, with 7 bases that match TRBD2. CDR3 length equals 15 residues. Trimming removed 5 bases from V and 2 bases from J; junction bases left unmatched: 7. From germline, CDR1 is PRHDT and CDR2 FYEKMQ (reference sequence).

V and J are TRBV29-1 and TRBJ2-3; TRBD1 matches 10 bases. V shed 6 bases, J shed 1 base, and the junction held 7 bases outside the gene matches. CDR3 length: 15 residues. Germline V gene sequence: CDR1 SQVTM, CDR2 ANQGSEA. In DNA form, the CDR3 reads TGCAGCGTCTCCCGAGGGACAGGGGGCACAGATACGCAGTATTTT. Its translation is CSVSRGTGGTDTQYF.

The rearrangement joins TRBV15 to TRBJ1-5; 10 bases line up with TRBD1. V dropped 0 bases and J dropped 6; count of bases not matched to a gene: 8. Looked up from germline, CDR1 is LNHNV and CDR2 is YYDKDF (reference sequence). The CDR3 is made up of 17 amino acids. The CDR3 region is CATSREVGQGLGQPQHF. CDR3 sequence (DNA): TGTGCCACCAGCAGAGAGGTGGGACAGGGGTTAGGTCAGCCCCAGCATTTT.

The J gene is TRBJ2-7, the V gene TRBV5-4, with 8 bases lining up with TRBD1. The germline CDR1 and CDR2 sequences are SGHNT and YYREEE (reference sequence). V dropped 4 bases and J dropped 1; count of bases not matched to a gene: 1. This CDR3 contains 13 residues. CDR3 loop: CASSRTGSYEQYF. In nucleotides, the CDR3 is TGTGCCAGCAGCCGGACAGGGTCCTACGAGCAGTACTTC.

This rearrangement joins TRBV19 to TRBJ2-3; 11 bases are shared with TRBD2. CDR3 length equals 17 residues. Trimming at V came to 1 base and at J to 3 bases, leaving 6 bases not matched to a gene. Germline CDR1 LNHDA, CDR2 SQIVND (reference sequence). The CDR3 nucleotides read TGTGCCAGTAGTATAGTTGGGCTAGCGGGGGGTACAGATACGCAGTATTTT. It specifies CASSIVGLAGGTDTQYF.